The sequence of this T cell receptor beta chain was determined in a study of human T cells and chemical hapten exposure. This clonotype was counted ten times or more. Time point defined: pre-sensitization, week 0. Stated treatment: therapeutic diphenylcyclopropenone sensitization with weekly scalp DPC. From the RACE reads, TCRdb called clonotypes with MiXCR, one entry per CDR3 protein. The data hold about 92,000 distinct CDR3 sequences, with approximately 9.9% observed a single time. This CDR3 is 15 amino acids long. Germline CDR1 is LGHDT and CDR2 is YNNKEL (reference sequence). V shed 3 bases and J 3 bases; nucleotides not matched to a gene: 5.

The receptor's source is a woman aged 40-49 years with alopecia areata. Some clones in this sample may be carry-over from other donors' samples. The sample in question was whole blood, obtained in connection with sensitization to the hapten diphenylcyclopropenone (DPC). The chain links TRBV3-1 to TRBJ1-2; 9 bases align to TRBD1. DNA for the CDR3: TGTGCCAGCAGCCACGGAGGACAGGGGCACTATGGCTACACCTTC. It specifies CASSHGGQGHYGYTF.